This T cell receptor beta chain emerged from a study of shared clonotypes between healthy human individuals (dated by TCRdb to 2020 to 2021). The study in broad terms: A few men and a couple of women, aged 18 to 49 years, made up the cohort. To increase sequencing depth and limit assay-specific biases, different laboratories used diverse techniques to prepare libraries and sequence TCR repertoires. To estimate repertoire size and how much clonotypes are shared between individuals, the study performed deep sequencing of blood TCR repertoires from roughly five healthy adults. For each donor, CD4 naive and CD4 memory were each given three plates, CD8 naive was given two plates, and CD8 memory was given one plate. Leukapheresis yielded between about 0.94 and 8.9 billion PBMCs per donor.

Healthy HIV-negative adults with no recently reported acute infections or vaccinations were included as donors. All donors were Caucasian adults living in Nashville, Tennessee, USA. CD4+ T cells were enriched by magnetic negative selection; naive cells were then positively selected on CD45RA, and the negative fraction formed the memory subset. Blood was obtained by leukapheresis, after which PBMCs were separated by Ficoll-Histopaque density gradient centrifugation and cryopreserved in liquid nitrogen vapor phase. Analytical flow cytometry was used to check the purity and quantity of each magnetically sorted T cell population. Genomic DNA was isolated from each sorted fraction and quantified by UV absorbance on a Nanodrop 2000c. The germline V gene sets CDR1 to SGHRS and CDR2 to YFSETQ. Including the terminal cysteine and phenylalanine, the CDR3 comprises 16 residues. The read is trimmed to its CDR3 DNA, 48 bases read in frame from base 1. Cut back by 4 bases and 4 bases, the V and J ends lie 20 bases apart.

To note about this clone: The antigen this receptor binds is unknown. Base qualities are not recorded, but no much larger clone differs from it by a single base.

On the study overall, not on this receptor specifically: Even with the large sequencing depth, rarefaction of the sorted-subset datasets indicated that sequencing was incomplete. Sharing across a handful of donors was observed for approximately 4.6% of naive CD4, under 4% of naive CD8, 2.3% of memory CD4, and about 0.4% of memory CD8 clonotypes. Larger estimated clonotype richness was generally found for naive subsets than for memory subsets. Because the study included a small number of donors, the genetic and exposure-history diversity represented was limited. Pairwise subsampling indicated that sequencing depth was expected to affect the degree of clonotype sharing among donors. Compared with non-shared clonotypes, the clonotypes found in all four sorted-subset donors had higher generation probabilities. Sampling was limited to blood, and TCR repertoires in tissue likely differ from TCR repertoires in blood.

Using the deep immunoSEQ assay, TCR CDR3 regions were amplified from genomic DNA by multiplex PCR. For each cell subset, the extracted genomic DNA was distributed evenly across all wells of several immunoSEQ 96-well plates, and each plate served as one replicate. Each replicate PCR for sorted subsets received around 200 ng genomic DNA, equal to roughly 29,000 T cell genomes. The purified libraries were quantified using a Qubit 3.0 fluorometer, sized with a Bioanalyzer 2100, and then quantified again using the KAPA Library Quantification kit. Every immunoSEQ 96-well plate was sequenced on a separate single-read 150-cycle Illumina NextSeq 550 flow cell. The authors' pipeline ran thus. Because only junctional sequences without quality scores were contained in the immunoSEQ output, filtering matching that applied to full-length reads could not be performed. Sequences were annotated with PyIR, a Python wrapper for IgBLAST v1.9, using IMGT germline references to assign V/J genes and CDR3. Reads were removed for weak V/J assignments (E-value above 1e-6), missing CDR3, stop codons, out-of-frame junctions, or ambiguous translated residues. V3J clonotypes were defined as sequences sharing the same inferred V gene, J gene, and CDR3 amino acid sequence. The percentage overlap between two repertoires was calculated by dividing the number of shared unique clonotypes by the size of the smaller repertoire. Three approaches were used to assess repertoire richness: RTK rarefaction, the Chao1 estimator, and Recon v2.1 estimates of unobserved clonotypes. Generation probabilities were computed with OLGA for all TCRbeta clonotypes obtained by the gDNA method from several donors. In TCRdb, the immuneACCESS table is reduced to in-frame sequences with V and J assigned. These tables do not hold every clone; where another copy was compared, an unresolved V gene accounts for under half, and the others remain unexplained. From that table come the V and J calls and clone size; the DNA was used to work out D and trimming. The sample records about 2 million clones, 90% to 95% of which are singletons. The ten largest clones represent 0.1% to 0.15% of the sample.

Sequencing input: naive CD4+ T cells sorted from blood. The cell subset or site label, as the study defines it: CD45RA+ positively selected. The rearranged segments are TRBV5-1 and TRBJ2-5, with TRBD1 perhaps the D gene, on 5 matching bases. The receptor's source is a man between 18 and 29 years old in good health. The CDR3 has the sequence CASSGLQGNIVETQYF. The DNA sequence is TGCGCCAGCAGCGGTCTGCAGGGAAATATAGTAGAGACCCAGTACTTC. The variable domain in full, with residues beyond the CDR3 obtained from the reference TRBV5-1 and TRBJ2-5 genes, is KAGVTQTPRYLIKTRGQQVTLSCSPISGHRSVSWYQQTPGQGLQFLFEYFSETQRNKGNFPGRFSGRQFSNSRSEMNVSTLELGDSALYLCASSGLQGNIVETQYFGPGTRLLVL.